The T cell receptor (beta chain) under discussion was sequenced for a study of blood T cell repertoires in COVID-19. Study in general: Sample material is recorded as cDNA or gDNA derived from T cells, B-cell-depleted T cells, or PBMCs.

Original methodology: Reference gene primer amplification yielded estimated nucleated cell counts. Clones were read by immunoSEQ multiplex PCR, and TCRdb kept only the in-frame ones, dropping some. V and J calls and clone size are given by that table; D and trimming were obtained from the DNA. In the table there are 200,000 to 250,000 clones, over 75% of which are singletons. CDR3 size: 14 residues. CDR1 and CDR2 from the germline V gene are MNHEY and SMNVEV (reference sequence). Trimming removed 5 bases from V and 6 bases from J; junction bases left unmatched: 8. The sequence came from a man aged 50-59 years with acute or convalescent COVID-19. Sequencing input: peripheral blood. The gene calls are TRBV27 and TRBJ1-2; 8 bases are a match to TRBD1. CDR3 residues: CASSGLQGADGYTF. CDR3 DNA sequence: TGTGCCAGCAGTGGCCTGCAGGGGGCTGATGGCTACACCTTC.